This paragraph covers one T cell receptor (beta chain) sequence. Antigen specificity is unknown. This entry is derived from a study of T cell repertoires in cytomegalovirus infection. In the study overall: Use of recently identified HLA-C-restricted and well-studied HLA-B-restricted CMV epitopes was part of the study. Findings and caveats of the study: Cumulated frequencies of public TCR beta families served to identify carriers of CMV plus the relevant HLA.

V gave up 5 bases and J gave up 8 bases; unmatched junction bases: 13. The germline gives CDR1 SGHTA, CDR2 FQGNSA. This CDR3 region has 16 residues. One entry per CDR3 protein, called by TCRdb with MiXCR from the reads. Of 95,000 to 150,000 distinct CDR3 sequences in the sample, about 31% were seen once. The chain carries TRBV7-2 and TRBJ1-4; 8 bases match TRBD1. This sequence was found in a human donor in good health (CMV status not recorded). Some clones in this sample may be carry-over from other donors' samples. The sample in question was CD8+ T cells from cultured PBMCs, obtained from culture after CMV antigen stimulation. The CDR3 sequence is CASSQGEDREEEKLFF. CDR3 in DNA: TGTGCCAGCAGCCAAGGGGAGGACAGGGAGGAGGAAAAACTGTTTTTT.